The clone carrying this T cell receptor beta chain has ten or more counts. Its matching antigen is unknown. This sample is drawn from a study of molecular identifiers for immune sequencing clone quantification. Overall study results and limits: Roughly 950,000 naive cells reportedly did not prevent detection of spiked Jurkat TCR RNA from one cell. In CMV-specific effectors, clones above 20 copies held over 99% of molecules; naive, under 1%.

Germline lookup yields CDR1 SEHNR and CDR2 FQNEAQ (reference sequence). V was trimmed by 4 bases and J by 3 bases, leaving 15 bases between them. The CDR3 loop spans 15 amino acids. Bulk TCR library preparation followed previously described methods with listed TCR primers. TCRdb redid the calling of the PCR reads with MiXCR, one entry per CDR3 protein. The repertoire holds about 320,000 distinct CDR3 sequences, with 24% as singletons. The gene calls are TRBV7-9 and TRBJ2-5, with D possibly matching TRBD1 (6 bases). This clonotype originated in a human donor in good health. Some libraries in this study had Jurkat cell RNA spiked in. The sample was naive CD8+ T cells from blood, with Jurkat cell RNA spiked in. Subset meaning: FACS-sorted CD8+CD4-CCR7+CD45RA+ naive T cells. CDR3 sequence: CASSSTRDTKETQYF. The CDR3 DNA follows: TGTGCCAGCAGCTCTACCCGGGACACGAAAGAGACCCAGTACTTC.